These T cell receptor beta chains were read from a single sample in a study of regulatory T cells in long-lasting Graves disease. Via MiXCR, TCRdb re-called the multiplex PCR reads, giving one row per CDR3 protein. Of 200,000 to 250,000 distinct CDR3 sequences in the sample, about a sixth were seen once. The starting material was peripheral blood mononuclear cells (PBMCs), obtained at new diagnosis, from a patient treated with antithyroid drugs. The receptors derive from a female donor with Graves disease. Each CDR3 is given with its conserved first and last residue. D genes are given only for firm matches. Expanded clones are given a class, and other clones once, few, many or no size at all.

CDR3nt	CDR3aa	d_gene	v_gene	j_gene	abundance
TGTGCCAGCAGTACCAACGAGCAGTTCTTC	CASSTNEQFF	.	TRBV6-1	TRBJ2-1	many
TGTGCCAGTAGTATAGGAGCAGGCCTCCATCAGCCCCAGCATTTT	CASSIGAGLHQPQHF	.	TRBV19	TRBJ1-5	many
TGTGCCAGCGGCAGAGGGGGGGATGGCTACACCTTC	CASGRGGDGYTF	.	TRBV7-9	TRBJ1-2	many
TGTGCCACCAGTGGAGCGGAGTCCTACAATGAGCAGTTCTTC	CATSGAESYNEQFF	.	TRBV24-1	TRBJ2-1	few
TGTGCCAGCAGTGATTATTTAGCCCCCAACTACGAGCAGTACTTC	CASSDYLAPNYEQYF	.	TRBV6-1	TRBJ2-7	many
TGCGCCAGCAGCGAAGGGGGGACTGAAGCTTTCTTT	CASSEGGTEAFF	.	TRBV5-1	TRBJ1-1	.
TGTGCCAGCAGTTTAAACACCCTGGAGACCCAGTACTTC	CASSLNTLETQYF	.	TRBV11-2	TRBJ2-5	few
TGTGCCAGCAAGAAGGAGTCTGAAGCTTTCTTT	CASKKESEAFF	.	TRBV28	TRBJ1-1	many
TGTGCCAGCAGTTTATACGGGACGGGCGAGCAGTACTTC	CASSLYGTGEQYF	.	TRBV27	TRBJ2-7	many
TGTGCCAGCACCGACGGGACAGGGGGAACGGGAGGCTACACCTTC	CASTDGTGGTGGYTF	TRBD1	TRBV6-2/TRBV6-3	TRBJ1-2	many
TGTGCCAGCAGTGGGATGTACGAGCAGTACTTC	CASSGMYEQYF	.	TRBV28	TRBJ2-7	many
TGTGCCAGCAGTTTAAAGGGAGTAGCGACCCTACTCCGCGATGAGCAGTTCTTC	CASSLKGVATLLRDEQFF	.	TRBV27	TRBJ2-1	.
TGCGCCAGCAGCCAGGCCGTGGACAGGGGAAACACCATATATTTT	CASSQAVDRGNTIYF	TRBD1	TRBV4-1	TRBJ1-3	many
TGCGCCAGCAGCGTCCTCATTGGCGATACGCAGTATTTT	CASSVLIGDTQYF	.	TRBV4-1	TRBJ2-3	many
TGTGCCAGCAGCTTAACGGGACCCAACACCGGGGAGCTGTTTTTT	CASSLTGPNTGELFF	.	TRBV7-3	TRBJ2-2	many
TGTGCCAGCAGCCCGATCGAGGGGCGGGAGGGCCTTCACGAGCAGTACTTC	CASSPIEGREGLHEQYF	TRBD2	TRBV7-3	TRBJ2-7	.
TGTGCCAGTAGTATCCCCGACACCCGGGCTAACTATGGCTACACCTTC	CASSIPDTRANYGYTF	.	TRBV19	TRBJ1-2	few
TGTGCCAGCAGCACAGACGGGGCGAGCTCCTACAATGAGCAGTTCTTC	CASSTDGASSYNEQFF	.	TRBV7-9	TRBJ2-1	many
TGTGCCAGCAGCCCTATGGGAGCCTTAGAAGCTTTCTTT	CASSPMGALEAFF	.	TRBV7-8	TRBJ1-1	many
TGTGCCAGCAGTCGTGCACCGGGACAGGTGGAAAAACTGTTTTTT	CASSRAPGQVEKLFF	TRBD1	TRBV6-1	TRBJ1-4	many
TGTGCCAGCAGCCCCTCGGGAGGAGATGAGCAGTTCTTC	CASSPSGGDEQFF	TRBD2	TRBV11-3	TRBJ2-1	.
TGCGCCAGCAGCCAAGAAACACCCGGGACAGGGGGCTCTGGGGCCAACGTCCTGACTTTC	CASSQETPGTGGSGANVLTF	TRBD1	TRBV4-3	TRBJ2-6	few
TGCAGTGCAACAGTACAGGGAAACACCATATATTTT	CSATVQGNTIYF	.	TRBV20-1	TRBJ1-3	.
TGTGCCAGCACCCCCAGGGTCTGGGCGAACACCGGGGAGCTGTTTTTT	CASTPRVWANTGELFF	.	TRBV7-9	TRBJ2-2	many
TGTGCCAGCAGTTATGACAACACCGGGGAGCTGTTTTTT	CASSYDNTGELFF	.	TRBV6-2/TRBV6-3	TRBJ2-2	few
TGCAGTGCAGGGGACAGTCGCTACGAGCAGTACTTC	CSAGDSRYEQYF	TRBD1	TRBV20-1	TRBJ2-7	.
TGTGCCAGCAGCTTTAGTGGGAGGGCCTGGGGCGAGCAGTACTTC	CASSFSGRAWGEQYF	TRBD2	TRBV11-2	TRBJ2-7	.
TGTGCCAGCACCAGACAGGGGCGGCTTTTCGGCACAGATACGCAGTATTTT	CASTRQGRLFGTDTQYF	TRBD1	TRBV11-3	TRBJ2-3	many
TGTGCCAGCACGGAACACAAGAGAGGGACTGAAGCTTTCTTT	CASTEHKRGTEAFF	.	TRBV18	TRBJ1-1	many